The rows below give T cell receptor beta chains drawn from one sample of a study of T cells in Graves' hyperthyroidism and ophthalmopathy. TCRdb used MiXCR to reprocess the multiplex PCR reads, holding one entry per CDR3 protein. The sample contains about 620,000 distinct CDR3 sequences, around 16% of which appear only once. The sample was blood. The source of these receptors is a woman aged 25-40 years with Graves' hyperthyroidism. Each CDR3 is given with its conserved first and last residue. The D gene is left open where the match is weak. Clone sizes are given selectively: once, few, many, or a class where the clone is expanded.

>-|-|TRBV5-1|TRBJ2-1
TGCGCCAGCAGCTTGGATACTCCCCCTCAGGAGCAGTTCTTC
CASSLDTPPQEQFF
>TRBD1|many|TRBV28|TRBJ1-1
TGTGCCAGCAGTTTAAGGGCAGGGGGACGAACTGAAGCTTTCTTT
CASSLRAGGRTEAFF
>-|-|TRBV11-3|TRBJ1-2
TGTGCCAGCAGCTTAGCTAGGGGGTTCTATGGCTACACCTTC
CASSLARGFYGYTF
>-|many|TRBV2|TRBJ2-1
TGTGCCAGCAACGAACCAGGACTTAACAATGAGCAGTTCTTC
CASNEPGLNNEQFF
>TRBD1|-|TRBV25-1|TRBJ1-1
TGTGCCAGCAAACAGGGGCCCTCGGGTAGTCAAGCTTTCTTT
CASKQGPSGSQAFF
>TRBD1|few|TRBV28|TRBJ1-1
TGTGCCAGCAGGGGGACAGGGGAGGAAGCTTTCTTT
CASRGTGEEAFF
>-|few|TRBV3-1|TRBJ2-2
TGTGCCAGCAGCCAAGTGTTTGCCACCGGGGAGCTGTTTTTT
CASSQVFATGELFF
>-|many|TRBV11-1|TRBJ1-1
TGTGCCAGCAGCTTAGGTCGGGGATCGGTTGGCACTGAAGCTTTCTTT
CASSLGRGSVGTEAFF
>TRBD1|many|TRBV28|TRBJ1-5
TGTGCCAGCTCGTCCGCGGACAGGAATCAGCCCCAGCATTTT
CASSSADRNQPQHF
>-|once|TRBV12-3/TRBV12-4|TRBJ1-1
TGTGCCCGCAGTTTGGGGGGTGGTTTGAACACTGAAGCTTTCTTT
CARSLGGGLNTEAFF
>TRBD1|many|TRBV7-8|TRBJ2-7
TGTGCCAGCAGTAGACAGGGCTCCGGGGACGAGCAGTACTTC
CASSRQGSGDEQYF
>-|few|TRBV2|TRBJ1-2
TGTGCCAGCAGTCTGGGGGTCCTCTATGGCTACACCTTC
CASSLGVLYGYTF
>-|-|TRBV28|TRBJ1-5
TGTGCCAGCAGTTTATCCAGGGCTAGCAATCAGCCCCAGCATTTT
CASSLSRASNQPQHF
>TRBD2|few|TRBV30|TRBJ2-1
TGTGCCTGGAACCGACTAGCGGGAGCCAATGAGCAGTTCTTC
CAWNRLAGANEQFF
>TRBD1|many|TRBV11-2|TRBJ2-5
TGTGCCAGCAGCGGGGACAGTCAGACCCAGTACTTC
CASSGDSQTQYF
>-|few|TRBV19|TRBJ2-7
TGTGCCAGTAGACAGACAGCCTCCTACGAGCAGTACTTC
CASRQTASYEQYF
>-|many|TRBV5-1|TRBJ1-2
TGCGCCAGCAGCGACGGGGGCACAGCGAGGCTCTATGGCTACACCTTC
CASSDGGTARLYGYTF
>TRBD2|few|TRBV7-8|TRBJ2-3
TGTGCCAGCAGCCCCTTGACTAGCGCAGATACGCAGTATTTT
CASSPLTSADTQYF
>TRBD1|few|TRBV6-2/TRBV6-3|TRBJ1-2
TGTGCCAGCAGTATGGGACAGGGGAACTACACCTTC
CASSMGQGNYTF
>-|many|TRBV7-2|TRBJ2-1
TGTGCCAGCGCAAACGGATTCTCCTACAATGAGCAGTTCTTC
CASANGFSYNEQFF
>-|many|TRBV7-2|TRBJ1-4
TGTGCCAGCAGCTTAAGAGGGGAAAAACTGTTTTTT
CASSLRGEKLFF
>-|many|TRBV5-1|TRBJ2-3
TGCGCCAGCAGCTTTTCCAGCGTTCGCACAGATACGCAGTATTTT
CASSFSSVRTDTQYF
>-|few|TRBV27|TRBJ2-3
TGTGCCAGCTGGCCGACTAGAGCTAGCACAGATACGCAGTATTTT
CASWPTRASTDTQYF
>-|-|TRBV11-2|TRBJ1-5
TGTGCCAGCAGCTTGCGTGGAGGTGGTGATCAGCCCCAGCATTTT
CASSLRGGGDQPQHF
>-|many|TRBV28|TRBJ2-3
TGTGCCAGCAGTTTATACAGGGCGACAGATACGCAGTATTTT
CASSLYRATDTQYF
>-|many|TRBV12-3/TRBV12-4|TRBJ2-1
TGTGCCAGCAGCCAGATCGGGACGGTATCCTACAATGAGCAGTTCTTC
CASSQIGTVSYNEQFF
>-|many|TRBV3-1|TRBJ2-7
TGTGCCAGCAGCCAAGGCCACTCACGGTACGAGCAGTACTTC
CASSQGHSRYEQYF
>TRBD2|few|TRBV27|TRBJ2-2
TGTGCCAGCAGTTTTGCTAGCGGGAGTACCGGGGAGCTGTTTTTT
CASSFASGSTGELFF
>-|many|TRBV5-1|TRBJ2-6
TGCGCCAGCAGCTTGGATAGGCAGCCTGGGGCCAACGTCCTGACTTTC
CASSLDRQPGANVLTF
>TRBD2|many|TRBV28|TRBJ2-2
TGTGCCAGTAGAGCGGGAGGAAGGACCGGGGAGCTGTTTTTT
CASRAGGRTGELFF
>TRBD1|many|TRBV30|TRBJ1-2
TGTGCCTGGAGAGGAGGGGGCGACTATGGCTACACCTTC
CAWRGGGDYGYTF
>-|few|TRBV11-2|TRBJ1-6
TGTGCCAGCAGCGTAGTAGCAGAACGTTCACCCCTCCACTTT
CASSVVAERSPLHF
>-|many|TRBV6-2/TRBV6-3|TRBJ1-1
TGTGCCAGCGGGAGGACGGATACTGAAGCTTTCTTT
CASGRTDTEAFF
>-|-|TRBV6-1|TRBJ1-5
TGTGCCAGCAGTTCCGGGGCGGGTCAGCCCCAGCATTTT
CASSSGAGQPQHF
>-|-|TRBV20-1|TRBJ1-4
TGCAGTGCTAGGACAGAGGAAAAACTGTTTTTT
CSARTEEKLFF
>TRBD1|-|TRBV7-6|TRBJ1-1
TGTGCCAGCAGCTTACAGGGGGGATTGACAGAGTTGAACACTGAAGCTTTCTTT
CASSLQGGLTELNTEAFF
>-|-|TRBV12-3/TRBV12-4|TRBJ1-1
TGTGCCAGCAGCATCAGGGGTGAAGCTTTCTTT
CASSIRGEAFF
>TRBD1|many|TRBV2|TRBJ1-2
TGTGCCAGCAGTAGCGATGGACAGGGAGCATATGGCTACACCTTC
CASSSDGQGAYGYTF
>-|few|TRBV6-1|TRBJ1-2
TGTGCCACCATACAGGTTAACTATGGCTACACCTTC
CATIQVNYGYTF
>TRBD1|many|TRBV20-1|TRBJ2-1
TGCAGTGCTAGAGCACGGGACAGGGGTTTCAATGAGCAGTTCTTC
CSARARDRGFNEQFF
>TRBD2|many|TRBV29-1|TRBJ2-1
TGCAGCGGAAGGGAGGGCCGAAAAGAGCAGTTCTTC
CSGREGRKEQFF
>TRBD2|many|TRBV12-3/TRBV12-4|TRBJ2-5
TGTGCCAGCAGTTTAAGGCTAGCGGGAGTGGAGACCCAGTACTTC
CASSLRLAGVETQYF
>TRBD2|many|TRBV13|TRBJ2-3
TGTGCCAGCAGCGTACGACCCGGGACTAGCGGGAGTGAAGCAGATACGCAGTATTTT
CASSVRPGTSGSEADTQYF
>-|-|TRBV20-1|TRBJ2-7
TGCAGTGCTAGCTCTAGCCAGAGCTCCTACGAGCAGTACTTC
CSASSSQSSYEQYF
>-|many|TRBV27|TRBJ1-2
TGTGCCAGCAGTTTTGAACCGGGGCAAAACTATGGCTACACCTTC
CASSFEPGQNYGYTF
>-|-|TRBV19|TRBJ2-3
TGTGCCAGTAGTATTACGGGATTGGTCACAGATACGCAGTATTTT
CASSITGLVTDTQYF
>-|many|TRBV28|TRBJ2-3
TGTGCCAGCAGTTTCACCAGGGTGTCTAGCGGCACAGATACGCAGTATTTT
CASSFTRVSSGTDTQYF
>-|once|TRBV4-1|TRBJ1-2
TGCGCCAGCAGCCAAGCCACGGGATATGGCTACACCTTC
CASSQATGYGYTF
>-|-|TRBV15|TRBJ2-7
TGTGCCACCAGCGGGGGAGGGGGAGTCCACGAGCAGTACTTC
CATSGGGGVHEQYF
>-|many|TRBV7-2|TRBJ2-5
TGTGCCAGCAGCTTAGTCGTACTGGGGGGCCCCACGGGGGAGACCCAGTACTTC
CASSLVVLGGPTGETQYF
>-|many|TRBV7-8|TRBJ1-5
TGTGCCAGCAGCTTATCTGAGGGCCGGATCAATCAGCCCCAGCATTTT
CASSLSEGRINQPQHF
>-|few|TRBV6-2/TRBV6-3|TRBJ2-3
TGTGCCAGCAGTTACTCCGGCGCCTCTAGCACAGATACGCAGTATTTT
CASSYSGASSTDTQYF
>-|-|TRBV13|TRBJ2-7
TGTGCCAGCAGCTCCTCCGGGACCGGTTGGTACGAGCAGGACTTC
CASSSSGTGWYEQDF
>-|-|TRBV2|TRBJ1-1
TGTGCCAGCAGTGTTAGGCCTCAAGTGAACACTGAAGCTTTCTTT
CASSVRPQVNTEAFF
>-|few|TRBV5-1|TRBJ2-3
TGCGCCAGCAGCTTGGATTGGAGCACAGATACGCAGTATTTT
CASSLDWSTDTQYF
>-|few|TRBV28|TRBJ1-1
TGTGCCAGCAAATCGAGGACAGTACTTGAAGCTTTCTTT
CASKSRTVLEAFF
>-|many|TRBV18|TRBJ2-7
TGTGCCAGCTCACGGGCCCACGAGCAGTACTTC
CASSRAHEQYF
>-|many|TRBV5-8|TRBJ2-3
TGTGCCAGCAGCTTGGAGGGCGGGAGCACAGATACGCAGTATTTT
CASSLEGGSTDTQYF